Below, 24 T cell receptor beta chains from the same sample are listed, as sequenced in a study of T cells expressing NK-cell markers. TCRdb re-called the 5' RACE reads, yielding one record per CDR3 amino acid sequence without DNA. The sample holds around 140,000 distinct CDR3 sequences. Source material: blood T cells: a sorted CD56 or NKG2C T cell subset, CD4+ or CD8+ T cells, or bulk PBMC T cells (not recorded which). These receptors came from a man between 18 and 35 years old in good health.

The rearrangement uses TRBV6-2 or TRBV6-3 and TRBJ2-1; as DNA is missing, the TRBD2 call by TCRdb cannot be tested. The CDR3 covers 18 residues. Germline lookup yields CDR1 MNHEY and CDR2 SVGEGT. CDR3 in amino acids: CASSYTMGLADLYNEQFF.

The chain has TRBV7-2 and TRBJ2-5. Germline V CDR1 and CDR2: SGHTA, FQGNSA. This CDR3 is 13 amino acids long. CDR3: CASSAGDQETQYF.

The genes are TRBV6-1 and TRBJ1-5; no DNA is available, so the TRBD1 call from TCRdb remains unchecked. The CDR3 spans 14 residues. The germline gives CDR1 MNHNS, CDR2 SASEGT. The CDR3 spells CASTTGTIFQPQHF.

This sequence joins TRBV11-2 and TRBJ2-5. Germline CDR1 is SGHAT and CDR2 is FQNNGV. This CDR3 has 15 residues. CDR3 loop: CASSLYFGSEETQYF. Full variable domain (rest looked up from reference TRBV11-2 and TRBJ2-5): EAGVAQSPRYKIIEKRQSVAFWCNPISGHATLYWYQQILGQGPKLLIQFQNNGVVDDSQLPKDRFSAERLKGVDSTLKIQPAKLEDSAVYLCASSLYFGSEETQYFGPGTRLLVL.

The genes are TRBV9 and TRBJ2-5; TCRdb lists TRBD2, though no DNA is available to test this call. The CDR3 has 14 residues. CDR1 is SGDLS, CDR2 YYNGEE, per germline. The CDR3: CASSATGGKETQYF.

V is TRBV5-1 and J is TRBJ2-2. CDR1 and CDR2 (germline): SGHRS, YFSETQ. CDR3 length: 13 amino acids. CDR3 region: CASSLAFFGELFF.

The CDR3 here is CASSLSSDEQFF. The chain is built from TRBV5-4 and TRBJ2-1. Germline CDR1 reads SGHNT; CDR2 reads YYREEE (reference sequence). The CDR3 sequence is 12 residues long.

The genes are TRBV6-1 and TRBJ1-1; TCRdb names TRBD1, which stays unverified in the absence of DNA. Germline-derived CDR1 and CDR2 are MNHNS and SASEGT. This CDR3 spans 18 amino acids. CDR3 loop: CASRSKIRTGGANTEAFF.

This sequence joins TRBV4-3 and TRBJ2-2. Germline-derived CDR1 and CDR2 are LGHNA and YSLEER. There are 13 residues in the CDR3. CDR3 protein: CASSQFRDRELFF.

The chain has TRBV7-9 and TRBJ1-3. Germline V lookup: CDR1 SEHNR, CDR2 FQNEAQ (reference sequence). This CDR3 has 17 amino acids. The CDR3 loop is CASSLRPYEIAGNTIYF.

The chain is built from TRBV19 and TRBJ1-1. This CDR3 spans 14 amino acids. In germline, CDR1 is LNHDA, CDR2 SQIVND (reference sequence). CDR3: CASSIGLEDTEAFF. Drawing the rest from reference TRBV19 and TRBJ1-1, the complete variable domain is DGGITQSPKYLFRKEGQNVTLSCEQNLNHDAMYWYRQDPGQGLRLIYYSQIVNDFQKGDIAEGYSVSREKKESFPLTVTSAQKNPTAFYLCASSIGLEDTEAFFGQGTRLTVV.

This chain uses TRBV20-1 with TRBJ2-1. Germline V lookup: CDR1 DFQATT, CDR2 SNEGSKA (reference sequence). The CDR3 contains 15 residues. CDR3 residues: CSAKETERATDEQFF.

The chain joins TRBV6-1 to TRBJ2-3; TCRdb names TRBD2, which stays unverified in the absence of DNA. CDR1 MNHNS and CDR2 SASEGT come from the germline V gene. This CDR3 is built from 16 residues. The CDR3 reads CASSPTLTWGTDTQYF.

The chain recombines TRBV14 with TRBJ2-5. Germline V gene data show CDR1 as SGHDN and CDR2 as FVKESK. This CDR3 spans 16 amino acids. CDR3 residues: CASSQDYTGAQETQYF.

V is TRBV28 and J is TRBJ1-5; the D call of TRBD1 rests on TCRdb alone, since no DNA is present to check it. The CDR3 is 16 amino acids. CDR1 MDHEN and CDR2 SYDVKM come from the germline V gene. This chain's CDR3 is CASSHGLGQGSQPQHF.

V is TRBV5-5 and J is TRBJ2-1; the TCRdb D gene call, TRBD2, has no DNA to confirm it. Germline V lookup: CDR1 SGHKS, CDR2 YYEKEE (reference sequence). The CDR3 is 17 residues long. This CDR3 is CASNPPEDPDSYNEQFF.

The chain is built from TRBV29-1 and TRBJ2-3; TCRdb indicates TRBD2, and absent DNA this call remains unverified. The CDR3 covers 19 residues. Per germline, CDR1 SQVTM and CDR2 ANQGSEA. CDR3 loop: CSGGGKLAGVMDGTDTQYF.

CDR3 in amino acids: CASSLPILAANTGELFF. This chain links TRBV5-5 with TRBJ2-2; TCRdb proposes TRBD2, but this gene call is untestable without DNA. The CDR3 sequence is 17 residues long. Germline V gene lookup returns CDR1 SGHKS and CDR2 YYEKEE (reference sequence).

This rearrangement joins TRBV10-3 to TRBJ2-1; TCRdb calls TRBD1, which cannot be checked without DNA. CDR1 is ENHRY, CDR2 SYGVKD, per germline. The CDR3 totals 15 residues. The CDR3 loop is CAISEEGDPYNEQFF.

CDR3 in amino acids: CAWSGKADTVQETQYF. V and J are TRBV30 and TRBJ2-5. Germline lookup yields CDR1 GTSNPN and CDR2 SVGIG (reference sequence). The CDR3 is 16 amino acids.

The chain uses TRBV7-3 and TRBJ2-5. The germline V gene has CDR1 SGHTA and CDR2 FQGTGA. The CDR3 totals 13 residues. CDR3 amino acids: CASSSGVEETQYF.

V is TRBV12-3 or TRBV12-4 and J is TRBJ2-2; TCRdb reports TRBD2, a call that lacks DNA to check it against. The CDR3 is made up of 18 amino acids. The CDR3 loop reads CASSSGTSGSFTTGELFF.

The chain has TRBV27 and TRBJ2-7; TCRdb's assignment of TRBD2 cannot be checked, as there is no DNA. The length of the CDR3 is 13 residues. Germline CDR1 reads MNHEY; CDR2 reads SMNVEV (reference sequence). This chain's CDR3 is CASAVGTIYEQYF.

This chain connects TRBV5-1 to TRBJ2-2. The CDR3 runs to 12 residues. Germline V gene lookup returns CDR1 SGHRS and CDR2 YFSETQ. The CDR3: CASSPLSGELFF.